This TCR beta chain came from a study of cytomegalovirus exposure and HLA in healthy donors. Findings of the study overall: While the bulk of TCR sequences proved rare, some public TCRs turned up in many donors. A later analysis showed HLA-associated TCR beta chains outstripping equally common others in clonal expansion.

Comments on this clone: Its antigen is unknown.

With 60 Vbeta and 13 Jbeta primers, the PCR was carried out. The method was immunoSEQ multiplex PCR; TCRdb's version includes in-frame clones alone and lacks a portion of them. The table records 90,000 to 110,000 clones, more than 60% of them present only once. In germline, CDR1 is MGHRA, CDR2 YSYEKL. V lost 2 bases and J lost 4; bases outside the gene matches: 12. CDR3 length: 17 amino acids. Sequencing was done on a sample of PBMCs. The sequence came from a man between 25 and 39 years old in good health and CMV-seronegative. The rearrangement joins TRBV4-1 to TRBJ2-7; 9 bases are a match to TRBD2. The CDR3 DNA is TGCGCCAGCAGCCAACTCCCGGGGCTAGCGGGATGGTACGAGCAGTACTTC. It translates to CASSQLPGLAGWYEQYF.